Below, 29 T cell receptor beta chains from the same sample are listed, as sequenced in a study of a mutant IDH1 vaccine in newly diagnosed glioma. No cognate antigen is known for these TCRs. Sequenced by immunoSEQ multiplex PCR; TCRdb stores in-frame clones only, minus some. Among roughly 86,000 clones, under 90% were seen once, and the ten largest hold 0.6% to 0.95%. Time point: week 47, end of study. One vaccine dose held 300 ug of mutant IDH1 20-mer peptide and came with topical imiquimod. The specimen comprised PBMCs, sampled from a glioma patient whose treatment included an IDH1 peptide vaccine. All receptors derive from a woman between 50 and 59 years old with glioma.

The chain recombines TRBV5-1 with TRBJ2-2; 7 nucleotides align to TRBD2. CDR3 size: 15 residues. V shed 7 bases, J shed 5 bases, and the junction held 11 bases outside the gene matches. Germline CDR1 is SGHRS and CDR2 is YFSETQ. CDR3 region: CASSWIGGKTGELFF. CDR3 in DNA: TGCGCCAGCTCCTGGATCGGGGGGAAGACCGGGGAGCTGTTTTTT.

This chain uses TRBV6-5 with TRBJ2-7; TRBD1 agrees at 7 bases. CDR1 MNHEY and CDR2 SVGAGI come from the germline V gene. V trimming: 2 bases; J trimming: 1 base; junction bases outside the gene matches: 2. The CDR3 loop spans 14 amino acids. The CDR3 DNA reads as TGTGCCAGCAGTTACGACAGGGAGTCCTACGAGCAGTACTTC. It encodes CASSYDRESYEQYF.

The genes are TRBV4-1 and TRBJ1-2, with TRBD1 identical over 8 bases. Germline loops: CDR1 MGHRA, CDR2 YSYEKL. The CDR3 has 16 amino acids. V was clipped by 0 bases and J by 6 bases; unmatched bases: 9. The CDR3 is CASSQDIRGRSNGYTF. CDR3 nucleotides: TGCGCCAGCAGCCAAGATATCAGGGGGCGTTCGAATGGCTACACCTTC.

The rearrangement uses TRBV27 and TRBJ2-7, with 7 bases matching TRBD1. V was clipped by 0 bases and J by 2 bases; unmatched bases: 7. Germline CDR1 is MNHEY and CDR2 is SMNVEV (reference sequence). The CDR3 contains 16 residues. The CDR3 here is CASSLSTGETTYEQYF. The CDR3 DNA reads as TGTGCCAGCAGTTTATCAACAGGGGAAACGACCTACGAGCAGTACTTC.

This chain joins TRBV25-1 and TRBJ2-1; 9 bases match TRBD2. Germline V gene sequence: CDR1 MGHDK, CDR2 SYGVNS. Losses at the gene ends were 2 bases for V and 6 bases for J; bases not matched to a gene: 5. The length of the CDR3 is 15 residues. CDR3 coding DNA: TGTGCCAGCAGTGAACCGGGACTAGCAAGCAATGAGCAGTTCTTC. This gives the protein CASSEPGLASNEQFF.

The chain has TRBV19 and TRBJ2-5, with 10 bases identical to TRBD1. The CDR3 is 14 amino acids. In germline, CDR1 is LNHDA, CDR2 SQIVND (reference sequence). J gave up 5 bases and V 6 bases, and 6 bases lay outside the gene matches. In nucleotides, the CDR3 is TGTGCCAGTAGCTCTCGACAGGGGGCCGAGACCCAGTACTTC. It specifies CASSSRQGAETQYF.

The chain couples TRBV7-2 to TRBJ1-2; D may be TRBD1 (6 bases). This CDR3 is 15 amino acids long. Germline lookup yields CDR1 SGHTA and CDR2 FQGNSA. Between the trimmed V and J ends, which lost 5 bases and 4 bases, there was a span of 17 bases. Here the CDR3 reads CASSAYRAAIYGYTF. In DNA, the CDR3 is TGTGCCAGCAGCGCCTACAGGGCCGCCATCTATGGCTACACCTTC.

The chain is built from TRBV11-2 and TRBJ2-5; 9 bases fit TRBD2. The length of the CDR3 is 16 residues. Trimming cost V 0 bases and J 1 base; bases outside gene matches: 3. Germline V CDR1 and CDR2: SGHAT, FQNNGV. CDR3: CASSLEGLALQETQYF. DNA for the CDR3: TGTGCCAGCAGCTTAGAAGGACTAGCGCTCCAAGAGACCCAGTACTTC.

This clone was observed a handful of times. The rearrangement joins TRBV7-9 to TRBJ1-2, with no clear D. From germline, CDR1 is SEHNR and CDR2 FQNEAQ (reference sequence). This CDR3 is 8 amino acids long. The CDR3 reads CVGDGYTF. CDR3 DNA sequence: TGTGTGGGTGATGGCTACACCTTC.

The chain uses TRBV29-1 and TRBJ1-2, with D perhaps matching TRBD1 (5 bases). Germline V gives CDR1 SQVTM, CDR2 ANQGSEA. Trimming removed 4 bases from V and 0 bases from J, with 12 bases in between. This CDR3 is built from 14 residues. CDR3 nucleotide sequence: TGCAGCGTTGCCTCCCCAGGGCCTAACTATGGCTACACCTTC. Translated: CSVASPGPNYGYTF.

The chain joins TRBV10-3 to TRBJ2-5; 7 bases line up with TRBD1. CDR3 length equals 13 residues. V dropped 5 bases and J dropped 3; count of bases not matched to a gene: 3. CDR1 ENHRY and CDR2 SYGVKD come from the germline V gene. CDR3 amino acids: CAISYDREETQYF. The CDR3 nucleotides are TGTGCCATCAGTTACGACAGGGAAGAGACCCAGTACTTC.

This clone occurred a few times. The chain links TRBV5-4 to TRBJ1-2; TRBD1 is a possible D gene (6 bases). V lost 3 bases and J 3 bases, leaving 15 bases between the germline ends. Germline V gives CDR1 SGHNT, CDR2 YYREEE (reference sequence). This CDR3 is 15 amino acids long. The CDR3 sequence is CASSSANRAHYGYTF. CDR3 coding DNA: TGTGCCAGCAGCTCTGCGAACAGGGCCCACTATGGCTACACCTTC.

V gene TRBV7-6 combines with J gene TRBJ1-4; 9 bases map to TRBD1. With V trimmed by 5 bases and J by 8 bases, 6 bases remained unmatched. The CDR3 sequence is 14 residues long. Germline assignment: CDR1 SGHVS and CDR2 FNYEAQ. CDR3 DNA sequence: TGTGCCAGCAGCCTCGGGACAGGGCGGGAAAAACTGTTTTTT. It is translated as CASSLGTGREKLFF.

In DNA form, the CDR3 reads TGTGCCAGCAGCCCCCGACAGGGATTCACAGATACGCAGTATTTT. This translates into CASSPRQGFTDTQYF. The chain uses TRBV7-9 and TRBJ2-3; 7 bases align to TRBD1. This CDR3 region has 15 residues. Unmatched junction bases numbered 7, after V lost 5 bases and J lost 2 bases. Germline CDR1 is SEHNR and CDR2 is FQNEAQ (reference sequence).

The chain combines TRBV19 with TRBJ1-6; possible D gene TRBD1, 5 bases. Germline CDR1 LNHDA, CDR2 SQIVND (reference sequence). V was trimmed by 4 bases and J by 7 bases, leaving 14 bases between them. The CDR3 totals 15 residues. In nucleotides, the CDR3 is TGTGCCAGTAGTACGACAGCGGGGCGGAATTCACCCCTCCACTTT. As protein: CASSTTAGRNSPLHF.

The chain links TRBV28 to TRBJ1-2; 8 positions agree with TRBD1. The CDR3 runs 15 residues. The junction had 11 bases not matched to a gene; V was cut back by 5 bases and J by 6 bases. CDR1 and CDR2 (germline): MDHEN, SYDVKM. The DNA for the CDR3 is TGTGCCAGCAGTCCGACTCCAGGGGGCTCCGATGGCTACACCTTC. It specifies CASSPTPGGSDGYTF.

The chain uses TRBV19 and TRBJ2-5; TRBD2 aligns across 12 bases. Trimming cost V 4 bases and J 9 bases; bases outside gene matches: 12. The CDR3 covers 16 residues. In germline, CDR1 is LNHDA, CDR2 SQIVND (reference sequence). The CDR3 region is CASSTGRLAGALSQYF. Written as DNA, the CDR3 is TGTGCCAGTAGTACCGGAAGACTAGCGGGGGCACTGTCCCAGTACTTC.

The gene calls are TRBV5-1 and TRBJ1-2; TRBD1 matches at 9 bases. Germline trimming cut 2 bases from V and 4 bases from J; bases unmatched to any gene: 9. Germline V gene lookup returns CDR1 SGHRS and CDR2 YFSETQ. The CDR3 is made up of 16 amino acids. Written as DNA, the CDR3 is TGCGCCAGCAGCTTCGGGGACAGGGAGGTTGGCTATGGCTACACCTTC. It translates to CASSFGDREVGYGYTF.

The V and J genes are TRBV10-3 and TRBJ2-7, with D maybe TRBD2 (5 bases). The CDR3 is 14 amino acids. The germline CDR1 and CDR2 sequences are ENHRY and SYGVKD. Trimming pared 4 bases from V and 2 bases from J, leaving 12 bases between. The CDR3, as DNA: TGTGCCATCAGTGCCGCGGAGAGGGCCTACGAGCAGTACTTC. It encodes CAISAAERAYEQYF.

V and J are TRBV27 and TRBJ2-7, with 8 bases matching TRBD1. J lost 2 bases, V lost 5 bases, and 5 bases had no gene match. Germline assignment: CDR1 MNHEY and CDR2 SMNVEV (reference sequence). The CDR3 is 14 amino acids. The DNA for the CDR3 is TGTGCCAGCAGTCCCGGACAGGGACCCTACGAGCAGTACTTC. Translated, it gives CASSPGQGPYEQYF.

The genes are TRBV29-1 and TRBJ1-2; 7 bases fit TRBD1. The V gene's germline CDR1 is SQVTM and CDR2 ANQGSEA. The CDR3 spans 13 residues. V lost 6 bases, J lost 3 bases, and 7 bases stayed unmatched. CDR3 protein: CSVARQGDYGYTF. The DNA for the CDR3 is TGCAGCGTCGCTCGGCAGGGGGACTATGGCTACACCTTC. The whole variable domain, filled in from reference TRBV29-1 and TRBJ1-2, reads SAVISQKPSRDICQRGTSLTIQCQVDSQVTMMFWYRQQPGQSLTLIATANQGSEATYESGFVIDKFPISRPNLTFSTLTVSNMSPEDSSIYLCSVARQGDYGYTFGSGTRLTVV.

The chain employs TRBV28 and TRBJ2-2; 8 bases line up with TRBD1. The V segment lost 7 bases and the J segment 1 base; nucleotides outside the gene matches: 5. Germline CDR1 and CDR2: MDHEN and SYDVKM. The CDR3 extends over 15 amino acids. The CDR3 loop reads CASNSGTGNTGELFF. DNA of the CDR3: TGTGCCAGCAACTCCGGGACAGGGAACACCGGGGAGCTGTTTTTT.

V gene TRBV6-1 combines with J gene TRBJ2-2; D is undetermined. Per germline, CDR1 MNHNS and CDR2 SASEGT. V lost 3 bases, J lost 13 bases, and 9 bases lay in between. The CDR3 consists of 11 residues. The CDR3: CASSETGGLFF. CDR3 DNA: TGTGCCAGCAGTGAGACCGGTGGGCTGTTTTTT.

The rearrangement links TRBV5-8 to TRBJ1-1; D ambiguous. This CDR3 is built from 13 residues. V dropped 0 bases and J dropped 0 bases, with 3 bases sitting between them. In germline, CDR1 is SGHTS, CDR2 YDEGEE. CDR3 coding DNA: TGTGCCAGCAGCTTGGCTGTGAACACTGAAGCTTTCTTT. It is translated as CASSLAVNTEAFF.

The V call is TRBV30, the J call TRBJ1-5; no clear D. V lost 0 bases and J 3 bases, leaving 9 bases between the germline ends. The CDR3 sequence is 14 residues long. The germline V gene encodes CDR1 GTSNPN and CDR2 SVGIG (reference sequence). CDR3 DNA: TGTGCCTGGAGTGTACGAGGGTACAATCAGCCCCAGCATTTT. Translation gives CAWSVRGYNQPQHF.

J is TRBJ2-7 and V is TRBV10-1; possibly TRBD1 or TRBD2 for D (5 bases each). The V and J ends lost 3 bases and 1 base respectively, with 13 bases between them. CDR3 length: 15 residues. CDR1 is WNHNN, CDR2 SYGVQD, per germline (reference sequence). The CDR3 reads CASSDQREGSYEQYF. CDR3 nucleotide sequence: TGCGCCAGCAGTGACCAGCGCGAGGGGTCCTACGAGCAGTACTTC.

Only one count was recorded for this clone. The genes are TRBV4-1 and TRBJ2-7, with D perhaps matching TRBD1 or TRBD2 (7 bases each). This CDR3 has 15 residues. The germline gives CDR1 MGHRA, CDR2 YSYEKL. Deletions cut 7 bases from V and 1 base from J, with 17 bases between. The CDR3 is CASTSGTAESYEQYF. In DNA form, the CDR3 reads TGCGCCAGCACCAGCGGGACAGCCGAATCCTACGAGCAGTACTTC.

V gene TRBV9 combines with J gene TRBJ2-1, with D unresolved. The V end lost 2 bases, the J end lost 7 bases, and 7 bases lay between the germline ends. The CDR3 runs 12 residues. CDR1 is SGDLS, CDR2 YYNGEE, per germline. CDR3 sequence (DNA): TGTGCCAGCAGCGTTTCCTTTAATGAGCAGTTCTTC. This translates into CASSVSFNEQFF.

CDR3: CASSGGRGVGGSYNSPLHF. The CDR3 DNA is TGCGCCAGCAGTGGGGGGCGAGGGGTAGGGGGCTCCTATAATTCACCCCTCCACTTT. The chain has TRBV10-1 and TRBJ1-6; a weak D match, TRBD1 (6 bases). Germline CDR1 WNHNN, CDR2 SYGVQD (reference sequence). The CDR3 has 19 residues. The germline V and J ends were trimmed by 4 bases and 0 bases, with 19 bases remaining between them.